The 21 T cell receptor beta chains reported below all come from one sample, sequenced in a study of patients and donors after allogeneic stem cell transplantation. TCRdb fed the RT-PCR reads into MiXCR, producing one record per CDR3 protein. The table lists about a million distinct CDR3 sequences, roughly 18% of them singletons. The sample consisted of blood, either unsorted or a sorted T cell fraction (not recorded which). The receptor source for this set is a human donor who was either an allogeneic HSCT recipient or a stem cell or donor lymphocyte infusion donor (not recorded which). It is not recorded whose cells these are; they may come from a transplant donor.

V is TRBV5-4 and J is TRBJ2-3; D is unresolved. The CDR3 length is 12 residues. Germline V gene sequence: CDR1 SGHNT, CDR2 YYREEE (reference sequence). Trimming cost V 1 base and J 11 bases, with 11 bases left between them. The CDR3, as DNA: TGTGCCAGCAGCTTGAACCGGGCTGAGCAGTATTTT. Translation: CASSLNRAEQYF.

This rearrangement joins TRBV18 to TRBJ1-5; TRBD1 is a possible D gene (5 bases). This CDR3 is built from 15 residues. CDR1 KGHSH and CDR2 LQKENI come from the germline V gene. The germline V and J ends were trimmed by 4 bases and 4 bases, with 14 bases remaining between them. CDR3 nucleotides: TGTGCCAGCTCACTGGGACCCTACCAAAATCAGCCCCAGCATTTT. Amino acids: CASSLGPYQNQPQHF. Based on the CDR3 plus reference TRBV18 and TRBJ1-5, the full variable domain is NAGVMQNPRHLVRRRGQEARLRCSPMKGHSHVYWYRQLPEEGLKFMVYLQKENIIDESGMPKERFSAEFPKEGPSILRIQQVVRGDSAAYFCASSLGPYQNQPQHFGDGTRLSIL.

This clonotype was picked up a small number of times. The CDR3 DNA is TGTGCCAGCAGTCCGCGTTTGGAGACCCAGTACTTC. Residues: CASSPRLETQYF. The gene calls are TRBV12-3 or TRBV12-4 and TRBJ2-5; D unclear. The V and J ends lost 5 bases and 5 bases respectively, with 9 bases between them. The length of the CDR3 is 12 residues.

At least ten counts were recorded for this clonotype. The junction and the germline gene differ at one end; a read error may be behind it. The chain has TRBV12-3 or TRBV12-4 and TRBJ1-2, with D perhaps TRBD1 (5 bases). CDR3 length: 14 amino acids. The CDR3, as DNA: TGTGCCAGCAGCTTAGGCGCAGGGTACTATGGCTACACCTTC. Encoded protein: CASSLGAGYYGYTF.

This clonotype was observed a few times. The rearrangement joins TRBV20-1 to TRBJ2-7; TRBD1 matches 10 bases. Germline CDR1 reads DFQATT; CDR2 reads SNEGSKA (reference sequence). Unmatched junction bases numbered 12, after V lost 1 base and J lost 6 bases. The length of the CDR3 is 16 residues. The CDR3 sequence is CSARAHAGTGALEQYF. The CDR3 DNA reads as TGCAGTGCTAGAGCCCATGCCGGGACAGGGGCCCTCGAGCAGTACTTC.

This clonotype was recorded many times. The chain joins TRBV6-1 to TRBJ1-2; TRBD1 aligns across 9 bases. Germline-derived CDR1 and CDR2 are MNHNS and SASEGT. Unmatched junction bases numbered 7, after V lost 7 bases and J lost 1 base. This CDR3 region has 15 residues. This CDR3 is CASTDPGQGNYGYTF. CDR3 sequence (DNA): TGTGCCAGCACCGACCCGGGACAGGGTAACTATGGCTACACCTTC.

This clonotype was found a few times. This chain links TRBV4-1 with TRBJ1-2; TRBD1 matches 10 bases. The V segment lost 1 base and the J segment 3 bases; nucleotides outside the gene matches: 2. Per the germline V gene, CDR1 is MGHRA and CDR2 is YSYEKL. The CDR3 has 15 amino acids. CDR3 sequence reads: CASSQVTGGDYGYTF. The CDR3 bases are TGCGCCAGCAGCCAAGTGACAGGGGGCGACTATGGCTACACCTTC.

The chain combines TRBV7-3 with TRBJ2-5; 8 nucleotides agree with TRBD1. This CDR3 region has 15 residues. Losses at the gene ends were 4 bases for V and 3 bases for J; bases not matched to a gene: 7. Germline values: CDR1 SGHTA, CDR2 FQGTGA. The DNA for the CDR3 is TGTGCCAGCAGCTCCTTCAGGACAGGGAAAGAGACCCAGTACTTC. It is translated as CASSSFRTGKETQYF.

The rearrangement joins TRBV19 to TRBJ1-2; D unresolved. The germline V gene has CDR1 LNHDA and CDR2 SQIVND (reference sequence). The CDR3 runs to 12 residues. V shed 4 bases and J shed 7 bases, with 10 bases lying between them. CDR3 sequence (DNA): TGTGCCAGTAGTAGTTCAATCCGTGGCTACACCTTC. Translating it yields CASSSSIRGYTF.

This clonotype was picked up a small number of times. The genes are TRBV20-1 and TRBJ1-1; no clear D gene. Trimming took off 6 bases at V and 1 base at J, with 12 bases between the two ends. The CDR3 has 13 amino acids. Germline V gene lookup returns CDR1 DFQATT and CDR2 SNEGSKA (reference sequence). The CDR3 bases are TGCAGTGCACATGCGATGGAGAACACTGAAGCTTTCTTT. It specifies CSAHAMENTEAFF.

This clonotype is a singleton in its sample. The chain combines TRBV4-3 with TRBJ2-7, with D perhaps matching TRBD2 (6 bases). The germline V gene encodes CDR1 LGHNA and CDR2 YSLEER. This CDR3 spans 18 amino acids. Trimming took off 1 base at V and 4 bases at J, with 23 bases between the two ends. In nucleotides, the CDR3 is TGCGCCAGCAGCCAAGCCCTTTTTGGCGGGGAAACCTTTTACGAGCAGTACTTC. Translation: CASSQALFGGETFYEQYF.

This clonotype was seen more than once but under ten times. The V and J genes are TRBV11-2 and TRBJ1-3; TRBD1 matches 8 bases. The V segment lost 2 bases and the J segment 2 bases; nucleotides outside the gene matches: 11. The length of the CDR3 is 18 residues. Germline V lookup: CDR1 SGHAT, CDR2 FQNNGV. The CDR3 region is CASSLIIGQGSTGNTIYF. CDR3 nucleotides: TGTGCCAGCAGCTTAATAATAGGACAGGGATCCACTGGAAACACCATATATTTT.

This sequence joins TRBV6-5 and TRBJ1-1; no clear D. Trimming shortened V by 4 bases and J by 0 bases, and 9 bases separated the two germline ends. Germline CDR1 and CDR2: MNHEY and SVGAGI. This CDR3 is built from 14 residues. This CDR3 reads CASSSITLNTEAFF. As DNA, the CDR3 is TGTGCCAGCAGTTCTATTACCCTGAACACTGAAGCTTTCTTT.

The chain carries TRBV5-1 and TRBJ1-2; TRBD1 agrees at 9 bases. Germline-derived CDR1 and CDR2 are SGHRS and YFSETQ. This CDR3 has 14 residues. The V and J ends lost 3 bases and 3 bases, in that order; junction bases with no gene match: 3. CDR3 residues: CASSWTGEDYGYTF. CDR3 bases: TGCGCCAGCAGCTGGACAGGGGAAGACTATGGCTACACCTTC.

This clonotype was recorded many times. The chain's CDR3 is CASLDKDRNTEAFF. The CDR3 DNA reads TGTGCCAGCCTGGACAAGGACCGGAACACTGAAGCTTTCTTT. The chain combines TRBV10-3 with TRBJ1-1; the D gene is possibly TRBD1 (5 bases). V shed 10 bases and J shed 1 base, with 16 bases lying between them. Germline values: CDR1 ENHRY, CDR2 SYGVKD. The CDR3 sequence is 14 residues long.

This clonotype turned up a few times. The chain links TRBV7-3 to TRBJ2-5, with 9 bases that match TRBD2. Germline lookup yields CDR1 SGHTA and CDR2 FQGTGA. The CDR3 has 16 amino acids. With V trimmed by 0 bases and J by 1 base, 3 bases remained unmatched. CDR3 protein: CASSLTAGGPQETQYF. In nucleotides, the CDR3 is TGTGCCAGCAGCTTAACGGCGGGAGGGCCCCAAGAGACCCAGTACTTC.

The genes are TRBV29-1 and TRBJ2-7; 9 positions agree with TRBD1. Germline CDR1 is SQVTM and CDR2 is ANQGSEA. V trimming: 7 bases; J trimming: 6 bases; junction bases outside the gene matches: 13. The CDR3 has 14 amino acids. This CDR3 is CSGGDRAAMSEQYF. CDR3 DNA sequence: TGCAGCGGTGGGGACAGGGCGGCCATGTCCGAGCAGTACTTC.

The chain couples TRBV24-1 to TRBJ2-3, with D unclear. Germline CDR1 reads KGHDR; CDR2 reads SFDVKD. V lost 3 bases, J lost 0 bases, and 9 bases lay in between. CDR3 length equals 15 residues. Here the CDR3 DNA reads TGTGCCACCAGTGATCGCCTCCGAAGCACAGATACGCAGTATTTT. Encoded protein: CATSDRLRSTDTQYF.

This clonotype was recorded at least ten times. The CDR3 DNA reads TGCAGTGCTAGAGACCCCTCAGGACACAACTACAATGAGCAGTTCTTC. Translation gives CSARDPSGHNYNEQFF. The chain combines TRBV20-1 with TRBJ2-1; weak D call: TRBD1 (5 bases). The CDR3 has 16 amino acids. Germline V gene lookup returns CDR1 DFQATT and CDR2 SNEGSKA (reference sequence). Trimming cost V 0 bases and J 3 bases, with 15 bases left between them.

The chain links TRBV9 to TRBJ1-4; tentative D call: TRBD1 (5 bases). The CDR3 covers 14 residues. Trimming left V 0 bases short and J 2 bases short, with 5 bases between. Germline V gene data show CDR1 as SGDLS and CDR2 as YYNGEE. The CDR3 loop is CASSVGGTNEKLFF. DNA of the CDR3: TGTGCCAGCAGCGTAGGGGGGACTAATGAAAAACTGTTTTTT.

This clonotype was counted a few times. V is TRBV20-1 and J is TRBJ2-5, with D maybe TRBD2 (7 bases). Between the trimmed V and J ends, which lost 5 bases and 10 bases, there was a span of 14 bases. Germline CDR1 DFQATT, CDR2 SNEGSKA (reference sequence). This CDR3 has 11 amino acids. CDR3 sequence: CSAEGGGDQYF. The CDR3 region has the DNA TGCAGTGCTGAGGGGGGAGGGGACCAGTACTTC.